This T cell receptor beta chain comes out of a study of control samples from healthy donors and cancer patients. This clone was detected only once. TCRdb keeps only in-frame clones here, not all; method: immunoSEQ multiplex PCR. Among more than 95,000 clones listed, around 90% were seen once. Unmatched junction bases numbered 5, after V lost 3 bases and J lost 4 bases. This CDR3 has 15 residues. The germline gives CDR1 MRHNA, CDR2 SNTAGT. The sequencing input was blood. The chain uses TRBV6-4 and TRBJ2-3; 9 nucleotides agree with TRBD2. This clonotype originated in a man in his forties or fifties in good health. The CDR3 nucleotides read TGTGCCAGCAGTGAAGTAGCGGGGGCCCCAGATACGCAGTATTTT. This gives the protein CASSEVAGAPDTQYF.